Below, 21 T cell receptor beta chains from the same sample are listed, as sequenced in a study of shared clonotypes between healthy human individuals. Only in-frame clones appear in the TCRdb table, and some are missing; sequencing was by immunoSEQ multiplex PCR. This sample has some 2,500,000 clones; 85% to 95% occur once, and the top ten carry about 0.41%. The sequenced sample was naive CD4+ T cells from PBMCs. Documented subset: CD45RA+ positively selected. The receptors shown here come from a man younger than 35 in good health. Some clones in this sample may be carry-over from other donors' samples.

This CDR3 reads CASSVESGGAFISGNTIYF. The CDR3 DNA is TGTGCCAGCAGCGTAGAATCCGGGGGCGCCTTTATATCTGGAAACACCATATATTTT. The rearrangement uses TRBV9 and TRBJ1-3, with a tentative D call TRBD1 (6 bases). Trimming took off 0 bases at V and 1 base at J, with 20 bases between the two ends. Germline CDR1 and CDR2: SGDLS and YYNGEE. This CDR3 comprises 19 residues.

The V call is TRBV15, the J call TRBJ2-3; D is perhaps TRBD1 or TRBD2 (5 bases each). Germline V gives CDR1 LNHNV, CDR2 YYDKDF (reference sequence). This CDR3 comprises 18 residues. V was pared by 0 bases and J by 0 bases, with 16 bases between. CDR3 loop: CATSRDSVRGTSTDTQYF. The CDR3 DNA reads as TGTGCCACCAGCAGAGATAGCGTCCGGGGCACTAGCACAGATACGCAGTATTTT.

V gene TRBV6-6 combines with J gene TRBJ1-1; tentatively, D is TRBD1 (5 bases). Germline V gene lookup returns CDR1 MNHNY and CDR2 SVGAGI (reference sequence). This CDR3 comprises 12 residues. Between the trimmed V and J ends, which lost 8 bases and 5 bases, there was a span of 12 bases. CDR3 residues: CASAGGGTEAFF. CDR3 coding DNA: TGTGCCAGCGCGGGCGGGGGGACTGAAGCTTTCTTT.

The chain recombines TRBV11-2 with TRBJ2-3; 15 positions agree with TRBD2. CDR3 size: 16 residues. CDR1 and CDR2 (germline): SGHAT, FQNNGV. J was trimmed by 6 bases and V by 8 bases; bases with no gene match: 9. The CDR3 nucleotides are TGTGCCAGCCGGGGACTAGCGGGAGGTCGGGGGGATACGCAGTATTTT. It specifies CASRGLAGGRGDTQYF. Together with reference TRBV11-2 and TRBJ2-3, the CDR3 gives the full variable domain: EAGVAQSPRYKIIEKRQSVAFWCNPISGHATLYWYQQILGQGPKLLIQFQNNGVVDDSQLPKDRFSAERLKGVDSTLKIQPAKLEDSAVYLCASRGLAGGRGDTQYFGPGTRLTVL.

The rearrangement uses TRBV28 and TRBJ2-7; D is unresolved. The V gene's germline CDR1 is MDHEN and CDR2 SYDVKM. V dropped 3 bases and J dropped 10 bases, with 13 bases sitting between them. The CDR3 totals 12 residues. The CDR3 region is CASSFSDRPQYF. CDR3 DNA sequence: TGTGCCAGCAGTTTTTCCGACCGACCTCAGTACTTC.

Note on this clone: Within the sample, other DNA sequences also encode this same CDR3. This rearrangement joins TRBV7-9 to TRBJ1-1; D unresolved. The germline V gene encodes CDR1 SEHNR and CDR2 FQNEAQ (reference sequence). There are 13 residues in the CDR3. Between the trimmed V and J ends, which lost 6 bases and 1 base, there was a span of 9 bases. This CDR3 is CASSLWGNTEAFF. In DNA, the CDR3 is TGTGCCAGCAGTTTATGGGGGAACACTGAAGCTTTCTTT. The full variable domain, its missing parts supplied by reference TRBV7-9 and TRBJ1-1, is DTGVSQNPRHKITKRGQNVTFRCDPISEHNRLYWYRQTLGQGPEFLTYFQNEAQLEKSRLLSDRFSAERPKGSFSTLEIQRTEQGDSAMYLCASSLWGNTEAFFGQGTRLTVV.

This chain links TRBV19 with TRBJ2-2; 16 bases map to TRBD2. The CDR3 covers 17 residues. From germline, CDR1 is LNHDA and CDR2 SQIVND (reference sequence). V dropped 6 bases and J dropped 5; count of bases not matched to a gene: 6. The CDR3 reads CASRGLAGGPGTGELFF. The CDR3 bases are TGTGCCAGTAGGGGACTAGCGGGAGGGCCGGGGACCGGGGAGCTGTTTTTT.

The chain links TRBV19 to TRBJ1-1; a possible D gene is TRBD1 (5 bases). Germline V gene lookup returns CDR1 LNHDA and CDR2 SQIVND (reference sequence). Trimming left V 6 bases short and J 4 bases short, with 15 bases between. The CDR3 covers 14 residues. Here the CDR3 reads CASSRGVLGTEAFF. Written as DNA, the CDR3 is TGTGCCAGTAGCCGAGGGGTCTTGGGCACTGAAGCTTTCTTT. The full variable domain, in which reference TRBV19 and TRBJ1-1 provide the parts outside the CDR3, is DGGITQSPKYLFRKEGQNVTLSCEQNLNHDAMYWYRQDPGQGLRLIYYSQIVNDFQKGDIAEGYSVSREKKESFPLTVTSAQKNPTAFYLCASSRGVLGTEAFFGQGTRLTVV.

This clone has a handful of counts. Distinct nucleotide sequences in the sample also encode this CDR3. CDR3 loop: CAWGRVAEAFF. CDR3 bases: TGTGCCTGGGGGAGGGTGGCTGAAGCTTTCTTT. The V and J genes are TRBV30 and TRBJ1-1; no definite D call. Looked up from germline, CDR1 is GTSNPN and CDR2 is SVGIG (reference sequence). Trimming took off 5 bases at V and 6 bases at J, with 10 bases between the two ends. There are 11 residues in the CDR3.

This clone was counted once. The J gene is TRBJ2-2, the V gene TRBV10-3; the match to TRBD1 covers 10 bases. CDR3 length equals 20 residues. Germline V gene lookup returns CDR1 ENHRY and CDR2 SYGVKD. The junction had 14 bases not matched to a gene; V was cut back by 4 bases and J by 0 bases. CDR3 sequence reads: CAISGAAGDRGVPNTGELFF. CDR3 nucleotides: TGTGCCATCAGTGGGGCTGCCGGGGACAGGGGAGTCCCGAACACCGGGGAGCTGTTTTTT.

The V and J genes are TRBV28 and TRBJ1-5, with 8 bases matching TRBD1. V was pared by 3 bases and J by 6 bases, with 7 bases of the junction left unmatched. Germline V gene data show CDR1 as MDHEN and CDR2 as SYDVKM. The CDR3 consists of 15 residues. DNA of the CDR3: TGTGCCAGCAGTTTCCGACAGGGGATCGGTCAGCCCCAGCATTTT. Residues: CASSFRQGIGQPQHF.

The chain links TRBV5-4 to TRBJ2-3; 7 positions match TRBD2. This CDR3 is 16 amino acids long. Germline lookup yields CDR1 SGHNT and CDR2 YYREEE (reference sequence). The V gene end was trimmed by 2 bases and the J gene end by 2 bases; junction bases not matched to a gene: 8. CDR3 region: CASSFPTGGSTDTQYF. CDR3 DNA: TGTGCCAGCAGCTTTCCTACGGGAGGCTCCACAGATACGCAGTATTTT.

Of note for this clone: The same CDR3 also results from other DNA sequences found in this sample. This chain connects TRBV5-1 to TRBJ2-5; the D is unclear. The germline V and J ends were trimmed by 4 bases and 2 bases, with 3 bases remaining between them. This CDR3 spans 11 amino acids. The germline CDR1 and CDR2 sequences are SGHRS and YFSETQ. As DNA, the CDR3 is TGCGCCAGCAGCCAGCAAGAGACCCAGTACTTC. Its translation: CASSQQETQYF.

This chain links TRBV30 with TRBJ2-7, with 7 bases aligning to TRBD2. The CDR3 has 12 residues. Germline V CDR1 and CDR2: GTSNPN, SVGIG (reference sequence). The CDR3 spells CASRGRGREQYF. CDR3 in DNA: TGTGCTTCCCGTGGGCGGGGGAGGGAGCAGTACTTC.

J is TRBJ1-4 and V is TRBV5-6, with 7 bases aligning to TRBD1. Losses at the gene ends were 0 bases for V and 3 bases for J; bases not matched to a gene: 5. The germline V gene encodes CDR1 SGHDT and CDR2 YYEEEE. The CDR3 spans 16 residues. In nucleotides, the CDR3 is TGTGCCAGCAGCTTGGGGCAGGGGGTGCCTAATGAAAAACTGTTTTTT. It specifies CASSLGQGVPNEKLFF.

CDR3 in DNA: TGTGCCAGCACAGAGGACAGGGTTGGAAACACCATATATTTT. Translated, it gives CASTEDRVGNTIYF. The chain employs TRBV11-2 and TRBJ1-3; 8 bases are a match to TRBD1. Looked up from germline, CDR1 is SGHAT and CDR2 is FQNNGV. The CDR3 loop spans 14 amino acids. After removal of 7 bases from V and 3 bases from J, the junction contained 5 bases not matched to a gene.

J is TRBJ2-5 and V is TRBV11-3, with D perhaps TRBD1 or TRBD2 (5 bases each). With 5 bases removed from V and 2 bases from J, the gap between germline ends came to 15 bases. Looked up from germline, CDR1 is SGHNT and CDR2 is YENEEA. The CDR3 extends over 15 amino acids. CDR3 in amino acids: CASSPGTTRQETQYF. In nucleotides, the CDR3 is TGTGCCAGCAGCCCGGGGACGACTCGTCAAGAGACCCAGTACTTC.

This chain joins TRBV4-1 and TRBJ2-7; 10 bases line up with TRBD2. Looked up from germline, CDR1 is MGHRA and CDR2 is YSYEKL. This CDR3 has 14 amino acids. With V trimmed by 4 bases and J by 3 bases, 3 bases remained unmatched. The CDR3 DNA follows: TGCGCCAGCAGCCGGACTAGCGGATACTACGAGCAGTACTTC. It is translated as CASSRTSGYYEQYF.

This chain joins TRBV7-9 and TRBJ2-3, with 7 bases fitting TRBD1. This CDR3 has 16 residues. Germline V gives CDR1 SEHNR, CDR2 FQNEAQ (reference sequence). J lost 5 bases, V lost 4 bases, and 12 bases had no gene match. The CDR3 nucleotides are TGTGCCAGCAGCTCACGGGTGACAGGGAGAGGAGATACGCAGTATTTT. Its protein product is CASSSRVTGRGDTQYF.

The genes are TRBV5-1 and TRBJ1-1; maybe TRBD1 (5 bases). There are 15 residues in the CDR3. CDR1 SGHRS and CDR2 YFSETQ come from the germline V gene. Deletions cut 0 bases from V and 1 base from J, with 10 bases between. The DNA of the CDR3 is TGCGCCAGCAGCTTGGCGGGACGGCCGAACACTGAAGCTTTCTTT. As protein: CASSLAGRPNTEAFF.

The chain recombines TRBV6-6 with TRBJ2-1; 13 bases map to TRBD2. The V segment lost 7 bases and the J segment 7 bases; nucleotides outside the gene matches: 10. CDR1 and CDR2 (germline): MNHNY, SVGAGI (reference sequence). The CDR3 totals 16 residues. Here the CDR3 reads CASNSLGLAGHNEQFF. The DNA of the CDR3 is TGTGCCAGCAACTCCCTGGGACTAGCGGGACATAATGAGCAGTTCTTC.